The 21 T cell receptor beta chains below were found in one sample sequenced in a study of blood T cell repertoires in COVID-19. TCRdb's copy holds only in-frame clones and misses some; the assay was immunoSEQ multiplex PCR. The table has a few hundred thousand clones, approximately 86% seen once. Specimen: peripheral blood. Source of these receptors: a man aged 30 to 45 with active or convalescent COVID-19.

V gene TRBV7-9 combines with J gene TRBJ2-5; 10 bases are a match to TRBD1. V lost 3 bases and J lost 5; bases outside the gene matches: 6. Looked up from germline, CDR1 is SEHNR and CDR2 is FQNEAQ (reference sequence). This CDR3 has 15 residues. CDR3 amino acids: CASSLTGTGEETQYF. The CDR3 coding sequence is TGTGCCAGCAGCTTGACCGGGACAGGGGAGGAGACCCAGTACTTC. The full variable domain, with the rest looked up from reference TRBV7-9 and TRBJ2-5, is DTGVSQNPRHKITKRGQNVTFRCDPISEHNRLYWYRQTLGQGPEFLTYFQNEAQLEKSRLLSDRFSAERPKGSFSTLEIQRTEQGDSAMYLCASSLTGTGEETQYFGPGTRLLVL.

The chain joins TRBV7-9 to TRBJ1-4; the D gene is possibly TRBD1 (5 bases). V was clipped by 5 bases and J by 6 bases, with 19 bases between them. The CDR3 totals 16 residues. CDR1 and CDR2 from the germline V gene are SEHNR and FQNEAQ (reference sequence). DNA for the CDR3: TGTGCCAGCAGCCGCGACAGAGTAGCATCGGATGAAAAACTGTTTTTT. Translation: CASSRDRVASDEKLFF.

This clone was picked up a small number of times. CDR3 in DNA: TGCGCCAGCAGCCAAGAAGGAGGTTCACCCCTCCACTTT. This translates into CASSQEGGSPLHF. The V gene is TRBV4-1, the J gene TRBJ1-6; no firm D call. Trimming removed 0 bases at V and 9 bases at J, with 6 bases between. Germline assignment: CDR1 MGHRA and CDR2 YSYEKL. This CDR3 has 13 amino acids.

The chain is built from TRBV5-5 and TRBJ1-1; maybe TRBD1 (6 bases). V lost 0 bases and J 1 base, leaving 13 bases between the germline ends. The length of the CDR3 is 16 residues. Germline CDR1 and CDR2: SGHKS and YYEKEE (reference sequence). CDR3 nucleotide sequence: TGTGCCAGCAGCTTGGGACAGGCCGACCCGAACACTGAAGCTTTCTTT. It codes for CASSLGQADPNTEAFF.

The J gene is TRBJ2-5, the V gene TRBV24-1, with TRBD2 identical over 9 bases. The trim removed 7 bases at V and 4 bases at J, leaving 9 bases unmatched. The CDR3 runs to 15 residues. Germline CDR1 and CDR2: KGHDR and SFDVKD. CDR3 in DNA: TGTGCCACCAGCCAGGGCGGGGGGGCCGGAGAGACCCAGTACTTC. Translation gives CATSQGGGAGETQYF.

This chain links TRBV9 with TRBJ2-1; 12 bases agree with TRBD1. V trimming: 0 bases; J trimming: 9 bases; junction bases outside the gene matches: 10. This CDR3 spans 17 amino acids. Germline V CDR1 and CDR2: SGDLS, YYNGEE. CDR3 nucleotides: TGTGCCAGCAGCGTAGATCCGGGACAGGGGGCGCGGAGTGAGCAGTTCTTC. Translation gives CASSVDPGQGARSEQFF.

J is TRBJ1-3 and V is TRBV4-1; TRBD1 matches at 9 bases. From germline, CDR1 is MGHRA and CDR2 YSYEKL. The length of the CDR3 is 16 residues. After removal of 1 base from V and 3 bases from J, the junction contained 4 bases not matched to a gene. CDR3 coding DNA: TGCGCCAGCAGCCAAGGACAGGGGGTCGGTGGAAACACCATATATTTT. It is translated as CASSQGQGVGGNTIYF.

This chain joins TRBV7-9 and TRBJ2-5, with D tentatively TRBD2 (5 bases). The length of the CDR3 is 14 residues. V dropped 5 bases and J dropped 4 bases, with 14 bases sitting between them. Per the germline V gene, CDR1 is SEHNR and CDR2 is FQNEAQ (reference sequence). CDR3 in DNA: TGTGCCAGCAGCCAGGACGGAGGTAGAGAGACCCAGTACTTC. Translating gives CASSQDGGRETQYF.

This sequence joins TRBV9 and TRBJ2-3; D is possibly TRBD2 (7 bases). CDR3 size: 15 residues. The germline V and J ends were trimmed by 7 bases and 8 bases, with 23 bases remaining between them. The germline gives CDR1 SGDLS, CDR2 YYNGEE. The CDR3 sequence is CASEEWGGPQGTQYF. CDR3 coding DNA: TGTGCCAGCGAAGAATGGGGGGGCCCACAGGGTACGCAGTATTTT.

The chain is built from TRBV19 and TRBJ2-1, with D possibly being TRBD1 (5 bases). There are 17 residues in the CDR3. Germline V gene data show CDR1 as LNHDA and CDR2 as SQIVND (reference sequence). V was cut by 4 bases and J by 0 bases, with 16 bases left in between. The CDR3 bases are TGTGCCAGTAGTAGAGTTTACGCCGACAGCTCCTACAATGAGCAGTTCTTC. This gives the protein CASSRVYADSSYNEQFF.

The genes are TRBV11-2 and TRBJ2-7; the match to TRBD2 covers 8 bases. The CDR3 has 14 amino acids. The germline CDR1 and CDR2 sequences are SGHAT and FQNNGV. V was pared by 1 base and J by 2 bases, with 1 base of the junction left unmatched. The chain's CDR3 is CASSLVGGAYEQYF. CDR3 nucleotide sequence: TGTGCCAGCAGCTTAGTCGGGGGGGCCTACGAGCAGTACTTC.

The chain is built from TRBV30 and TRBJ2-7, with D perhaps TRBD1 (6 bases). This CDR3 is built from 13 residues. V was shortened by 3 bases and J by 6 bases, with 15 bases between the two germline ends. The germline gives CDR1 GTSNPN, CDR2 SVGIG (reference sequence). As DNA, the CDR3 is TGTGCCTGGAGACAGGGAACTACAACCGAGCAGTACTTC. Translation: CAWRQGTTTEQYF.

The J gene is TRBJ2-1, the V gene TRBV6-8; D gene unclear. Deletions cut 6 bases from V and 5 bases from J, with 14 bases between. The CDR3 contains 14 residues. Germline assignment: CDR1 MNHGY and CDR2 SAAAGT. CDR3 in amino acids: CASSPLWRNNEQFF. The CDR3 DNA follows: TGTGCCAGCAGCCCCCTTTGGAGAAACAATGAGCAGTTCTTC.

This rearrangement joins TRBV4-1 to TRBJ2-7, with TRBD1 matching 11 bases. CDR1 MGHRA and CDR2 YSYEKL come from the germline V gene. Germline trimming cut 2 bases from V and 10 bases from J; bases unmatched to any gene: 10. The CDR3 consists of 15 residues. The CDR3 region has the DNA TGCGCCAGCAGCCAATCCGGGACAGGGGGATTTCACCAGTACTTC. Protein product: CASSQSGTGGFHQYF.

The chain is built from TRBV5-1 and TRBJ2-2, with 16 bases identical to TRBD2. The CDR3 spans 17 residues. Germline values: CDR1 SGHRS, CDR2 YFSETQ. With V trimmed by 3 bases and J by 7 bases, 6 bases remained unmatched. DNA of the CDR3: TGCGCCAGCAGCTCCGGGACTAGCGGGGGGGCCATCGGGGAGCTGTTTTTT. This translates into CASSSGTSGGAIGELFF.

In DNA form, the CDR3 reads TGTGCCAGCACCACTAACCGGAGGGACGGCTACACCTTC. Protein product: CASTTNRRDGYTF. The chain joins TRBV9 to TRBJ1-2; D possibly corresponds to TRBD1 (5 bases). Germline CDR1 and CDR2: SGDLS and YYNGEE. Trimming cost V 6 bases and J 8 bases, with 17 bases left between them. The CDR3 sequence is 13 residues long.

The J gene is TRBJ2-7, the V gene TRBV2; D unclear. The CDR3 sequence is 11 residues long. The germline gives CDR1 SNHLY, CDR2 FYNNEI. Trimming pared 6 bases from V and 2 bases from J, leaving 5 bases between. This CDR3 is CASREAYEQYF. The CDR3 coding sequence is TGTGCCAGCAGAGAGGCCTACGAGCAGTACTTC.

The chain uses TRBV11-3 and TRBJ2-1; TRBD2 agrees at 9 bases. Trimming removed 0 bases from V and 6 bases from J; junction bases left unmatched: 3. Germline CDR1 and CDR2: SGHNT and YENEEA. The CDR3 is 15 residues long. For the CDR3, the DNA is TGTGCCAGCAGCTTAGAGGCTAGCGGGGTCAATGAGCAGTTCTTC. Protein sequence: CASSLEASGVNEQFF. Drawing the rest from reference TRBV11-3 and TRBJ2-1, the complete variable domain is EAGVVQSPRYKIIEKKQPVAFWCNPISGHNTLYWYLQNLGQGPELLIRYENEEAVDDSQLPKDRFSAERLKGVDSTLKIQPAELGDSAVYLCASSLEASGVNEQFFGPGTRLTVL.

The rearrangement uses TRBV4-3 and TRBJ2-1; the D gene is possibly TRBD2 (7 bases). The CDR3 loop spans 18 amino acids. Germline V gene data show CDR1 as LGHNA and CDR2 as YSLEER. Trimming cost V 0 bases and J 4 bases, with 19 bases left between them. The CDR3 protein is CASSQEDLGGAGYNEQFF. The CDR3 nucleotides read TGCGCCAGCAGCCAAGAAGACCTAGGGGGGGCCGGGTACAATGAGCAGTTCTTC.

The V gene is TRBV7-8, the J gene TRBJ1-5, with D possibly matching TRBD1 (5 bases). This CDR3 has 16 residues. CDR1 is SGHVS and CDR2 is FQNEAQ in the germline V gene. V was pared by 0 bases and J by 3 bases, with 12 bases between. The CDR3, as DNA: TGTGCCAGCAGCTTAGCCGCCGGGGGGACCAATCAGCCCCAGCATTTT. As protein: CASSLAAGGTNQPQHF.

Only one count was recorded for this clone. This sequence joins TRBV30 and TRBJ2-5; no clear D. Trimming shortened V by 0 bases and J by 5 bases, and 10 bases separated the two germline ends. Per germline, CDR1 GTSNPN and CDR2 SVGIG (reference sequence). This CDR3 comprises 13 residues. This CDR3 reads CAWSVLPRETQYF. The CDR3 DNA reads TGTGCCTGGAGTGTACTCCCCAGGGAGACCCAGTACTTC.